This T cell receptor (beta chain) is from a study of T cell changes during pregnancy in multiple sclerosis. Assay: immunoSEQ multiplex PCR; the TCRdb copy retains only in-frame clones and omits some. The sample holds 40,000 to 55,000 clones; around 90% are singletons and the top ten take 0.61%. Germline CDR1 is ENHRY and CDR2 is SYGVKD. This CDR3 spans 15 amino acids. Trimming took off 5 bases at V and 1 base at J, with 14 bases between the two ends. V usage is TRBV10-3 and J usage is TRBJ1-1; D perhaps matches TRBD1 (6 bases). The sample in question was CD4+ T cells from peripheral blood mononuclear cells, obtained after pregnancy. The TCR was taken from a female donor in good health, enrolled as a control in a pregnancy study. CDR3 loop: CAISTSRTENTEAFF. CDR3 DNA sequence: TGTGCCATCAGTACTTCTCGGACAGAGAACACTGAAGCTTTCTTT.